Here is one TCR beta chain with its context. This clonotype has only a few counts. The target of this receptor is not known. Base qualities were left out, and no much larger clone turns up one base away. This was a case-control study nested in a cohort of healthcare workers in London, UK, who had nasopharyngeal swab PCR tests and blood samples taken every week. Healthcare workers were recruited during the week of the UK lockdown, between 23 and 31 March 2020, and followed weekly for up to about 15 weeks. Library generation was performed with 5' RACE. This sample was sequenced with a NextSeq 500. The TCR library protocol attached unique molecular identifiers to individual cDNA molecules to correct for sequencing error and PCR bias. TCR alpha and beta chains were both sequenced, and the abundances of alpha and beta sequences in each sample were closely correlated with each other. In the source study's methods: Decombinator V4 was used to annotate TCR sequences for V gene, J gene and CDR3. Expanded TCRs were defined as changing significantly between any two time points under a Poisson model with p below 0.0001. TCR abundances were normalised to the total number of TCRs sequenced in each sample and reported as counts per million. MAIT TCRs were defined by TRAV1-2 paired with TRAJ12, TRAJ20 or TRAJ33, and iNKT TCRs by TRAV10 paired with TRAJ18. A search of VDJdb, accessed on 1 November 2021, was run for TCRs annotated to CMV, EBV and SARS-CoV-2, with TCRs annotated for multiple antigens excluded. TCRdb reprocessed the public reads (quality trimming at Q25 with fastp, clone calling with MiXCR) and kept in-frame beta chains. Duplicate CDR3 protein sequences are folded into a single record with the most common DNA and genes. TCRdb's processing, not the study's, gives the V and J calls here. Recorded for this sample are about 49,000 distinct CDR3 sequences; about 10% of them occurred a single time. Of the sample, over 7.5% falls within the top ten clones.

This entry is derived from a study of early T cells in non-severe SARS-CoV-2 infection listed by TCRdb under 2021. About the investigation overall: Bulk RNA from unsorted whole blood was used for TCR sequencing, so alpha and beta chains could not be paired.

The study at large found these results: VDJdb matching was skewed toward anti-spike CD8 responses and likely underestimated virus-specific expansions, missing private and CD4 specificities.

V lost 8 bases and J lost 3 bases, and the count of bases not matched to a germline gene is 10. The CDR3 holds 14 amino acids from the cysteine to the phenylalanine. Of the read, only the CDR3 DNA is kept; its 42 bases are in frame from base 1. In the germline V gene (reference sequence), CDR1 corresponds to DFQATT and CDR2 to SNEGSKA. Sequenced input: whole blood. The sequence was collected from an adult who was a healthcare worker with PCR-confirmed SARS-CoV-2 infection or an uninfected control (not recorded which). The sequence links TRBV20-1 to TRBJ2-1; 7 junctional bases match TRBD2. The bases read TGCAGTCCCGGTAGCCTAGCGGACTACAATGAGCAGTTCTTC. This yields the protein CSPGSLADYNEQFF.